This TCR beta chain is drawn from a study of a mutant IDH1 vaccine in newly diagnosed glioma (dated by TCRdb to 2020 to 2022). Looking at the study overall: Across visits V03 through V10, patients got a total of eight vaccinations, given in weeks 1, 3, 5, 7, 11, 15, 19 and 23. Vaccination started 4-6 weeks after radiotherapy alone, or was given together with temozolomide cycles in the groups whose treatment included chemotherapy. Of the 25 to 35 patients who were treated, 62.5% were male and 37.5% were female, and the mean age was about 40 years. Prior to enrollment, patients had been given standard therapy consisting of radiotherapy alone, temozolomide alone, or radiochemotherapy with temozolomide, with the combination given to most patients. Six visits were used for peripheral blood collection: V03 (baseline), V05, V07, V10, V12 and V13. Longitudinal TCRB deep sequencing was performed for approximately 24 treated patients wherever samples were available for exploratory analyses.

Based on the germline V gene, the CDR1 and CDR2 sequences are MNHNS and SASEGT. Spanning cysteine to phenylalanine, the CDR3 consists of 12 amino acids. Just CDR3 DNA is preserved here, 36 bases in frame from base 1. Trimming removed 8 bases from V and 7 bases from J; the gene matches leave 2 bases unexplained. Results and caveats for the whole study, not just this receptor: Changes in the top peripheral T cell clonotypes picked up by TCRB sequencing did not appear to be linked to pseudoprogression. Immune responses induced by the vaccine were seen in about 93% of patients across multiple MHC alleles. According to the authors, sample limitations meant that analyses of patient blood samples could not be reproduced. PBMC samples for TCRB deep sequencing were selected based on availability.

Library preparation was by the immunoSEQ multiplex PCR assay. The hsTCRB Kit was used according to the manufacturer's protocol to amplify rearranged TCR beta chain sequences. An Illumina MiSeq was used to sequence the TCRB libraries. The paper's data handling went like this. Demultiplexing, trimming and gene mapping were performed with the kit vendor's proprietary platform. Imported from immuneACCESS, the table was reduced by TCRdb to in-frame sequences with V and J called. These copies leave out some clones; in studies compared against another copy, an unresolved V gene accounts for under half, and the cause of the remainder is not known. V and J calls and clone size are those listed in that table; D and trimming were worked out from the DNA. For this sample there are around 40,000 clones; around 83% appear just once. The top ten clonotypes cover about 2.2% of the sample. Comments on this clone: Its binding antigen is unknown. No base quality values were provided; no much bigger clone lies one nucleotide off.

The time point label here, explained by the study, means: week 11, during vaccination. Each vaccine dose, consisting of 300 ug of a 20-mer mutant IDH1 peptide in Montanide, was administered subcutaneously with topical imiquimod. All donors had newly diagnosed IDH1-mutant astrocytomas of WHO grade 3 or 4 that showed loss of nuclear ATRX. The samples were drawn from NOA16, a multicentre, single-arm, open-label phase I trial in Germany that tested a mutant IDH1 peptide vaccine in humans for the first time. Genomic DNA for TCRB sequencing was extracted from EDTA blood using the DNeasy Blood and Tissue Kit.

The chain employs TRBV6-1 and TRBJ1-4; 9 nucleotides in the junction match TRBD1. The specimen was PBMCs, collected from a glioma patient whose treatment included an IDH1 peptide vaccine. The clonotype comes from a man between 40 and 49 years old with glioma. CDR3 protein: CASQGQGEKLFF. At the DNA level, the sequence is TGTGCCAGCCAGGGACAGGGTGAAAAACTGTTTTTT.